This TCR beta chain appears in the sequencing data of a study of blood T cell repertoires in COVID-19. Looking at the study overall: Specimens from acute and convalescent COVID-19 originated in the United States, Italy and Spain.

The germline V gene encodes CDR1 DFQATT and CDR2 SNEGSKA (reference sequence). The V end was cut by 7 bases, the J end by 4 bases, with 5 bases between. The CDR3 runs 10 residues. Methods used by the authors: Amplifying reference gene primers gave estimates of nucleated cell counts. TCRdb's copy holds only in-frame clones and misses some; the assay was immunoSEQ multiplex PCR. That table furnishes V, J and clone size, whereas the DNA furnished D and trimming. Of tens of thousands of clones in the sample, around nine tenths were seen once. Input material: peripheral blood. The chain carries TRBV20-1 and TRBJ2-1; D perhaps matches TRBD2 (5 bases). The source of this sequence is a woman of 80 years or more with active COVID-19. The CDR3, as DNA: TGCAGTGGGACTTACAATGAGCAGTTCTTC. Encoded protein: CSGTYNEQFF.